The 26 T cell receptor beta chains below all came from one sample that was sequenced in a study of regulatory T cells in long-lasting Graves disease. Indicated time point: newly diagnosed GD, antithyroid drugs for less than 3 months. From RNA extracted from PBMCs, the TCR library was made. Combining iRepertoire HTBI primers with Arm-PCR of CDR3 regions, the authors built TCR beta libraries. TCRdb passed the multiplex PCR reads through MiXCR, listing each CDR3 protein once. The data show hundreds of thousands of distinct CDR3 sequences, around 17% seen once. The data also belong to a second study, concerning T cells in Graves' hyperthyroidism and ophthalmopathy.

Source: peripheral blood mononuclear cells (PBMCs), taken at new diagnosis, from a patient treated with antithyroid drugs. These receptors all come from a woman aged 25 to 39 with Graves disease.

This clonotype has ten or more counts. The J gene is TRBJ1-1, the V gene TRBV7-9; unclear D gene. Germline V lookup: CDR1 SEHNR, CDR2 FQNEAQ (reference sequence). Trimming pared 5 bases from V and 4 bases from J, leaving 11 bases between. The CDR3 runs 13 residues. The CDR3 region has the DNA TGTGCCAGCAGCCTGAACGCGGGCACTGAAGCTTTCTTT. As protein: CASSLNAGTEAFF.

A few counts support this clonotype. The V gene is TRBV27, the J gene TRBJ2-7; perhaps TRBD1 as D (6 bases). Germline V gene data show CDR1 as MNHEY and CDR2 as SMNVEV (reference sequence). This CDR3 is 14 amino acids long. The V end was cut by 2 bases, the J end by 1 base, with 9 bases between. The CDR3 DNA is TGTGCCAGCAGTTTAAGGGGACATTCCTACGAGCAGTACTTC. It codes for CASSLRGHSYEQYF.

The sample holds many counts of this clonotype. CDR3 amino acids: CASSFRDTTEAFF. CDR3 nucleotides: TGTGCCAGCAGCTTCAGGGATACCACTGAAGCTTTCTTT. The chain joins TRBV7-9 to TRBJ1-1, with a tentative D call TRBD1 (5 bases). V lost 3 bases and J lost 4, with 9 bases in between. The germline V gene encodes CDR1 SEHNR and CDR2 FQNEAQ (reference sequence). This CDR3 spans 13 amino acids.

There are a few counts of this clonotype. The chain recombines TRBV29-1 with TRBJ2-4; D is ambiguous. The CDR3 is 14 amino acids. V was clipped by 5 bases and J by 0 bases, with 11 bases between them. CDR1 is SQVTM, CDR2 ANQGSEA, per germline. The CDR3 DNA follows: TGCAGCGTTAGCCACGTCGGAGCCAAAAACATTCAGTACTTC. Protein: CSVSHVGAKNIQYF.

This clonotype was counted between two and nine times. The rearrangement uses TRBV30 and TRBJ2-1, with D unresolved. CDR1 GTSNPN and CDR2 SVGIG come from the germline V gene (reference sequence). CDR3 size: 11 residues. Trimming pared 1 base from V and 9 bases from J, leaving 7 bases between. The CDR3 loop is CAWSGPGEQFF. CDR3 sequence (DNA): TGTGCCTGGAGTGGACCCGGTGAGCAGTTCTTC.

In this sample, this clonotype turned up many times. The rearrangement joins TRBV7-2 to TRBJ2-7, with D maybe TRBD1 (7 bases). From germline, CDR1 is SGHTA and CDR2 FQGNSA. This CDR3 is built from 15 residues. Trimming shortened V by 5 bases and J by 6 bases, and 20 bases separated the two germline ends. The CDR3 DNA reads TGTGCCAGCAGCCCAAGAGGGGGCAGGGAGGCCGAGCAGTACTTC. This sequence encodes CASSPRGGREAEQYF.

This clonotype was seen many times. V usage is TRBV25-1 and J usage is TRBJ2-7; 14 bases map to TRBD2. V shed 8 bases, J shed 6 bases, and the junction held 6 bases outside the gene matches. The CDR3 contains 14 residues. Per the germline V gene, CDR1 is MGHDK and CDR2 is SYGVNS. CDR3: CASGRTSGRLEQYF. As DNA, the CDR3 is TGTGCCAGCGGGAGGACTAGCGGGAGGCTCGAGCAGTACTTC.

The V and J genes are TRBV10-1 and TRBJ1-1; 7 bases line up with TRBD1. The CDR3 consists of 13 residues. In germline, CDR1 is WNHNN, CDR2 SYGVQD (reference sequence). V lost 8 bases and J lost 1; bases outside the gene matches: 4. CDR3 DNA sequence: TGCGCCAGCTACAGGGGTAAGAACACTGAAGCTTTCTTT. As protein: CASYRGKNTEAFF.

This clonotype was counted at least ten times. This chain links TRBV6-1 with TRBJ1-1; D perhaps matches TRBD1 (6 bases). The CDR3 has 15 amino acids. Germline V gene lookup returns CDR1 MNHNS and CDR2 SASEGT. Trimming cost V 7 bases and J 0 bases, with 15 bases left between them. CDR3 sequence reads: CASTLRGGMNTEAFF. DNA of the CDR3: TGTGCCAGCACCCTTAGGGGGGGAATGAACACTGAAGCTTTCTTT.

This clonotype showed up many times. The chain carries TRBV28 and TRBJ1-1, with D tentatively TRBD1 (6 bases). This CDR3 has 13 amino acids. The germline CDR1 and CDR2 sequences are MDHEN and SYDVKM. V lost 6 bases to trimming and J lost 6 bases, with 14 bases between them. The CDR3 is CASRPPGHPEAFF. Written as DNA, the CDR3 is TGTGCCAGCAGACCGCCGGGACACCCTGAAGCTTTCTTT.

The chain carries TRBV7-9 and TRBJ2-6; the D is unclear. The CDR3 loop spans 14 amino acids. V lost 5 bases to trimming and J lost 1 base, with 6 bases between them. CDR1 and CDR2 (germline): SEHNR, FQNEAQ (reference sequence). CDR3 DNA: TGTGCCAGCAGCGCCGCGTCTGGGGCCAACGTCCTGACTTTC. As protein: CASSAASGANVLTF.

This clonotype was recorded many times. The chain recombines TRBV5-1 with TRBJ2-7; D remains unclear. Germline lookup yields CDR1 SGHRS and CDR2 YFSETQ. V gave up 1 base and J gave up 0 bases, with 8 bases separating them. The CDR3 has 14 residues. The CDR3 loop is CASSLRPASYEQYF. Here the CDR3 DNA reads TGCGCCAGCAGCTTGAGGCCAGCCTCCTACGAGCAGTACTTC.

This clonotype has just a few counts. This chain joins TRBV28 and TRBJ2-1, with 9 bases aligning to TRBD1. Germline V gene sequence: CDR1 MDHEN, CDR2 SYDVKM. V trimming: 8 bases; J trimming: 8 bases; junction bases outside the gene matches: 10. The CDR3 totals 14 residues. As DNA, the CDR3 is TGTGCCAGCTCACCAGGGACAGGGATCTATGAGCAGTTCTTC. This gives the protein CASSPGTGIYEQFF.

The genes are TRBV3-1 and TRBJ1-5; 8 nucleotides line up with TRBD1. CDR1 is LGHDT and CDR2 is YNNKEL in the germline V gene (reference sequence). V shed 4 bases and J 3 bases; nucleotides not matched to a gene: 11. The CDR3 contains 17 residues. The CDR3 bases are TGTGCCAGCAGCCGAGGCAGGGGACAGGATAACAATCAGCCCCAGCATTTT. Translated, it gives CASSRGRGQDNNQPQHF.

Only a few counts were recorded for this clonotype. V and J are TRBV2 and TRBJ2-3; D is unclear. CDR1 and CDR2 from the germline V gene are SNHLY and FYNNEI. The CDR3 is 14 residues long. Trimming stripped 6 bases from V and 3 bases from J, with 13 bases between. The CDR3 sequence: CASRAGFATDTQYF. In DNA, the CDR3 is TGTGCCAGCAGGGCAGGCTTTGCTACAGATACGCAGTATTTT. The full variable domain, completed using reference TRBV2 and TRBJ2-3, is EPEVTQTPSHQVTQMGQEVILRCVPISNHLYFYWYRQILGQKVEFLVSFYNNEISEKSEIFDDQFSVERPDGSNFTLKIRSTKLEDSAMYFCASRAGFATDTQYFGPGTRLTVL.

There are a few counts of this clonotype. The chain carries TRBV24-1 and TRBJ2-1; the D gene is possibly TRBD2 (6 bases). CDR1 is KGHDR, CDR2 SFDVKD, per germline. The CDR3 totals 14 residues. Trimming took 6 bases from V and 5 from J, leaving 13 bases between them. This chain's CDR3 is CATSSRTINNEQFF. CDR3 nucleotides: TGTGCCACCAGTTCACGGACTATAAACAATGAGCAGTTCTTC.

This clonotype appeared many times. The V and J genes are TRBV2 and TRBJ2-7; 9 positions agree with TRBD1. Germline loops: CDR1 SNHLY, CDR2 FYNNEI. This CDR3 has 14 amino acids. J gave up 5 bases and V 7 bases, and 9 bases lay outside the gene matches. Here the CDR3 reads CASTQGTGGHEQYF. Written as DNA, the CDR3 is TGTGCCAGCACCCAAGGAACAGGGGGCCACGAGCAGTACTTC.

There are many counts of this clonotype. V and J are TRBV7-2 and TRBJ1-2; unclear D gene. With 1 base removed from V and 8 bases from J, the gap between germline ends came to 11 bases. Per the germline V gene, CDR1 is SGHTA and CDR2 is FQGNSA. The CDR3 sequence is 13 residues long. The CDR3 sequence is CASSLVGFEGYTF. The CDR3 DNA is TGTGCCAGCAGCTTAGTGGGCTTTGAGGGCTACACCTTC.

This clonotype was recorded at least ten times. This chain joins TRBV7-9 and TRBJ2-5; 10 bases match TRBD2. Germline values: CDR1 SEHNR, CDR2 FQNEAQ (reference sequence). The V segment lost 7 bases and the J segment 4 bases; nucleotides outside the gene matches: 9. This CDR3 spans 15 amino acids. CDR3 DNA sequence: TGTGCCAGCAATCCCAGCGGGAGGGCCCCAGAGACCCAGTACTTC. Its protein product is CASNPSGRAPETQYF.

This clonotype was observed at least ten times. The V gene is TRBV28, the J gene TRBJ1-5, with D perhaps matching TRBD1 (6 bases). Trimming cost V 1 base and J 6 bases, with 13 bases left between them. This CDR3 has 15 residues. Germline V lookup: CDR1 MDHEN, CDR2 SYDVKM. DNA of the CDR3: TGTGCCAGCAGTTTATTTACAGGGTTCGCTCAGCCCCAGCATTTT. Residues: CASSLFTGFAQPQHF.

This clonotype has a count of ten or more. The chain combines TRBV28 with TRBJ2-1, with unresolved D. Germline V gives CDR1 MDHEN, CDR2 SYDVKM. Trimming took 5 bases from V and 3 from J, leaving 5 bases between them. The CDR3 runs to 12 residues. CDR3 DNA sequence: TGTGCCAGCAGTCTCCTCTACAATGAGCAGTTCTTC. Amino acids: CASSLLYNEQFF. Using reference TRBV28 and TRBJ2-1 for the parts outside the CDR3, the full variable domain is DVKVTQSSRYLVKRTGEKVFLECVQDMDHENMFWYRQDPGLGLRLIYFSYDVKMKEKGDIPEGYSVSREKKERFSLILESASTNQTSMYLCASSLLYNEQFFGPGTRLTVL.

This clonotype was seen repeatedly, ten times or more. Here the CDR3 DNA reads TGTGCCAGCAGTTTTAGTCCCCATAGACAGGCAGTAAGTGAAGCTTTCTTT. It specifies CASSFSPHRQAVSEAFF. The rearrangement joins TRBV12-3 or TRBV12-4 to TRBJ1-1, with TRBD1 as a possible D gene (6 bases). The CDR3 length is 17 residues. Trimming removed 3 bases at V and 7 bases at J, with 24 bases between.

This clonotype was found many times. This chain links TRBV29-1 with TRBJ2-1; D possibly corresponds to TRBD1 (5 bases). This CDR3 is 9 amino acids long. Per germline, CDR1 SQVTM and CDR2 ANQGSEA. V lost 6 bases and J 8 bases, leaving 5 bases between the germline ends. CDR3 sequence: CSVGDEQFF. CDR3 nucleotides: TGCAGCGTAGGGGATGAGCAGTTCTTC.

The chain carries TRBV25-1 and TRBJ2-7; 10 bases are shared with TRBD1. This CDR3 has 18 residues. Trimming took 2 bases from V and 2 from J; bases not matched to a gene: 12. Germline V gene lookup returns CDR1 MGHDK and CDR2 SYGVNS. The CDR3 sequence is CASSERNGGGTGAYEQYF. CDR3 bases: TGTGCCAGCAGTGAAAGGAACGGTGGAGGGACAGGGGCCTACGAGCAGTACTTC.

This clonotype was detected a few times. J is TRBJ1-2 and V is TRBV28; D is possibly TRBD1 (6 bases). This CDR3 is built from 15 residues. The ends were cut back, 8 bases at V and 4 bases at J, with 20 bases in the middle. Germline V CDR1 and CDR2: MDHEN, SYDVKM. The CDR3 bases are TGTGCCAGCGCCACGGGGGCCGTTACCACCTATGGCTACACCTTC. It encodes CASATGAVTTYGYTF.

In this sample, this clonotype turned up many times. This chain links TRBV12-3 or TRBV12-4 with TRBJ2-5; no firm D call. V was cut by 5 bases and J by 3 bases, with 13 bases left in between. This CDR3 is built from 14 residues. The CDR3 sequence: CASSNPPVKETQYF. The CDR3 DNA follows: TGTGCCAGCAGTAACCCTCCCGTTAAAGAGACCCAGTACTTC.